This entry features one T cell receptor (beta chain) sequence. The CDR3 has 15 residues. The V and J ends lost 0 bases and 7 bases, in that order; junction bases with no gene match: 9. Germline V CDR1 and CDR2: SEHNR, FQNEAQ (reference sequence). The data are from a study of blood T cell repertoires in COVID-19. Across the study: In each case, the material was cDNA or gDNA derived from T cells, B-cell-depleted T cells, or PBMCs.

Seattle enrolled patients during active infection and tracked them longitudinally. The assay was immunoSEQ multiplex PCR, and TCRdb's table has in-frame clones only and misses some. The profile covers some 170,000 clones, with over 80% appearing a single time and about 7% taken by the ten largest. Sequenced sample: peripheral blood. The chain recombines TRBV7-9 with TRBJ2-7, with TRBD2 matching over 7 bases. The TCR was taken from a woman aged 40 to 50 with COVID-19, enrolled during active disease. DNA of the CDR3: TGTGCCAGCAGCTTAGCGGGGGGGACCTTTTTAGAGCAGTACTTC. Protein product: CASSLAGGTFLEQYF.